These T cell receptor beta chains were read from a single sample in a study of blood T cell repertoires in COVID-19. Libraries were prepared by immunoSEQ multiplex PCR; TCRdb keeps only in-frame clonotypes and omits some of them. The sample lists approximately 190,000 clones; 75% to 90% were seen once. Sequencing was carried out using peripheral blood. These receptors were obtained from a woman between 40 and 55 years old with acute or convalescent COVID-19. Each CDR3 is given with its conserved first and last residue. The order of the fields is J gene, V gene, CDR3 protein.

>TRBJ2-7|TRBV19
CASSITPGFSYEQYF
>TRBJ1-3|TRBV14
CASSRQSSGNTIYF
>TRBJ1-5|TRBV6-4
CASSDSPGNQPQHF
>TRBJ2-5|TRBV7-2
CASSLALSSGEQETQYF
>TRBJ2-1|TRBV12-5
CARAQARVHRGTGYNEQFF
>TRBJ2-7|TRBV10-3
CAISEYRQGSEQYF
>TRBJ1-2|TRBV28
CASSSPGTGGGGYTF
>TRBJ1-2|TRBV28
CASSSQGNYGYTF
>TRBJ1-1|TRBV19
CASSQGRSTMNTEAFF
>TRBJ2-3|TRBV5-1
CASSLVAGGPLDTQYF
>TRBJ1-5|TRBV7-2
CASSLQGQRVYSNQPQHF
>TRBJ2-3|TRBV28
CASSLFDRDRSTDTQYF
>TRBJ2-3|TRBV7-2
CASSTTSGSSTDTQYF
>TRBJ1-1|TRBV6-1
CASSEVGQTEAFF
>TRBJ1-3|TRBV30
CAWSSGGAYFGNTIYF
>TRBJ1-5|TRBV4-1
CASSMSVWEVNQPQHF
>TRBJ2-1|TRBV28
CASSVLAGEGLDEQFF
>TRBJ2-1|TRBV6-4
CASSDSSGGPYNEQFF
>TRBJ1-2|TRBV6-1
CASSDQGYGYTF
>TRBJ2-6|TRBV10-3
CAISESNSGANVLTF
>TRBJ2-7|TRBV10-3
CAIGRDTTYEQYF
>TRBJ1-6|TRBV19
CASSMHFSPSTNALHF
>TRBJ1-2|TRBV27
CASSPIRDFDYGYTF
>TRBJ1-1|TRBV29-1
CSERTGERTEAFF
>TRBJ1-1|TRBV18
CASSPDSYGTEAFF
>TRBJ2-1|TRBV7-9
CASSPGTGSNEQFF
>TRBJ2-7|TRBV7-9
CASSRTSPPREQYF
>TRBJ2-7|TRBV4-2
CASSQDSYEQYF
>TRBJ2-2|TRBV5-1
CASSLSTPGELFF
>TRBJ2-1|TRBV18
CASSPPSGSYNEQFF
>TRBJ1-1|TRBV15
CATSKPDRGGTEAFF
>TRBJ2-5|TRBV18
CASSPKTGEETQYF
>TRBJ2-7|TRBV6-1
CASSDGWGALEQYF
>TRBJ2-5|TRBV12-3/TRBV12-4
CASSGGAWETQYF
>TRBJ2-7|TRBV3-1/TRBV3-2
CASSQEGTGWEQYF
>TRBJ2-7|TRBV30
CAWSMTRYEQYF
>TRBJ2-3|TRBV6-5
CASSYATSTDTQYF
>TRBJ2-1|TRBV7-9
CASSPLAGPLPEQFF
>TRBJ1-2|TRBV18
CASSDLRRNYGYTF
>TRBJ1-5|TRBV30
CAWSTGIFGQPQHF
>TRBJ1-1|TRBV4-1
CASSQAEAVNTEAFF
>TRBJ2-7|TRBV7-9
CASSPLAATYEQYF
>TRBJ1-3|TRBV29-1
CSAIGAYGNTIYF
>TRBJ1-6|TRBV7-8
CASTLEGGPGRSPLHF
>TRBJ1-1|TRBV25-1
CASTQGGRLNTEAFF
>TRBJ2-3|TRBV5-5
CASSFPGAGDTQYF
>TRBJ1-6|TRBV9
CASSVLGRDSPLHF